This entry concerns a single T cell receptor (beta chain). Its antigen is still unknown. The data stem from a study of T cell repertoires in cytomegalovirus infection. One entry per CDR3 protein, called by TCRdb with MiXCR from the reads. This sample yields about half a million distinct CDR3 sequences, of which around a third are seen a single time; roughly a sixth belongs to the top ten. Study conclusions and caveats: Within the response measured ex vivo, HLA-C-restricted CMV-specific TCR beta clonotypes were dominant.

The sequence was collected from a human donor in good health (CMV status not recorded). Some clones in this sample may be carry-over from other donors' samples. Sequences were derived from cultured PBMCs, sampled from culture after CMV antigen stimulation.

For the CDR3, the DNA is TGTGCCAGCACCACATCCGGGAATTGGGGTAATGAGCAGTTCTTC. Encoded protein: CASTTSGNWGNEQFF. The chain uses TRBV7-2 and TRBJ2-1, with D possibly TRBD2 on 5 matching bases. This CDR3 is built from 15 residues. Germline V CDR1 and CDR2: SGHTA, FQGNSA. The V end was cut by 7 bases, the J end by 7 bases, with 20 bases between.